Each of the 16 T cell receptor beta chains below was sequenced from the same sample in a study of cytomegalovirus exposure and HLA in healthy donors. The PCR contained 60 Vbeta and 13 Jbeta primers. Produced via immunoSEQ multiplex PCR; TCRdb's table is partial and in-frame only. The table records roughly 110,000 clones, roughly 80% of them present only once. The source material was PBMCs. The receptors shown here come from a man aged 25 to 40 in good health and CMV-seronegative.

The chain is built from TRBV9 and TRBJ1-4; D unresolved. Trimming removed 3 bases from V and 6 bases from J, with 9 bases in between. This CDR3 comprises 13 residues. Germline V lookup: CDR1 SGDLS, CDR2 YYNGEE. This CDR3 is CASSGAEDEKLFF. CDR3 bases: TGTGCCAGCAGCGGGGCGGAGGATGAAAAACTGTTTTTT.

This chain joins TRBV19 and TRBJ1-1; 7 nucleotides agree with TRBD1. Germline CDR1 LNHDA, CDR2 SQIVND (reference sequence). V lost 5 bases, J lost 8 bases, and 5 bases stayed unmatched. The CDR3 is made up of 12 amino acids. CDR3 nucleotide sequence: TGTGCCAGTAGTTCCCGGACAGGAGAAGCTTTCTTT. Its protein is CASSSRTGEAFF. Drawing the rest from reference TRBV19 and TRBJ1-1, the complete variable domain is DGGITQSPKYLFRKEGQNVTLSCEQNLNHDAMYWYRQDPGQGLRLIYYSQIVNDFQKGDIAEGYSVSREKKESFPLTVTSAQKNPTAFYLCASSSRTGEAFFGQGTRLTVV.

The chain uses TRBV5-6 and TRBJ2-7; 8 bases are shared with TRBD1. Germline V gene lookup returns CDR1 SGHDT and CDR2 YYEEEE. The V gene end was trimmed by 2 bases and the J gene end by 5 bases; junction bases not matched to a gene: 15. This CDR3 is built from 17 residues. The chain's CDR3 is CASSLRKQGASWHEQYF. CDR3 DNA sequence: TGTGCCAGCAGCTTACGAAAGCAGGGGGCGTCGTGGCACGAGCAGTACTTC.

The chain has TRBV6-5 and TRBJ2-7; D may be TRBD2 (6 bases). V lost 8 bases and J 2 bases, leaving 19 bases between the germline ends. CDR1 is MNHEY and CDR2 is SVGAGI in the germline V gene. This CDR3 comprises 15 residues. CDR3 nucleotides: TGTGCCAGCGCACCCCGACTGGAGGGAACCTACGAGCAGTACTTC. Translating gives CASAPRLEGTYEQYF.

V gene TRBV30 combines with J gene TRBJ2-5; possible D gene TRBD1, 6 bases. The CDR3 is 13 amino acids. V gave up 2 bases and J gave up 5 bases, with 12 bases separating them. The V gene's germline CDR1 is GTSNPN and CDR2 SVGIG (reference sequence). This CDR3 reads CAWSTGLEETQYF. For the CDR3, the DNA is TGTGCCTGGAGTACAGGGCTGGAGGAGACCCAGTACTTC.

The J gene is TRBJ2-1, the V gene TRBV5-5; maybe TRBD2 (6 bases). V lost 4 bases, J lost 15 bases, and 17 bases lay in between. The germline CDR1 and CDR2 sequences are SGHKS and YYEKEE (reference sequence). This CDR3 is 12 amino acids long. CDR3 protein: CASSPLGRGWFF. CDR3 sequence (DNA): TGTGCCAGCAGCCCTCTCGGTCGGGGGTGGTTCTTC.

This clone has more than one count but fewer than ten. The CDR3 here is CASSLRQSTEAFF. The DNA of the CDR3 is TGTGCCAGCAGCTTGAGGCAGTCCACTGAAGCTTTCTTT. This chain connects TRBV7-3 to TRBJ1-1; no reliable D call. This CDR3 spans 13 amino acids. The V and J ends lost 3 bases and 4 bases respectively, with 9 bases between them. The germline V gene has CDR1 SGHTA and CDR2 FQGTGA.

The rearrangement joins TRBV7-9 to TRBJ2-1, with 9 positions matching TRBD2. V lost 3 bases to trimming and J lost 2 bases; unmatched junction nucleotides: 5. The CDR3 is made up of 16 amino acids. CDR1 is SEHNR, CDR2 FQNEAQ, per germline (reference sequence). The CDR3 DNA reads TGTGCCAGCAGCTTCCGCGGCGGGGGGGCCTACAATGAGCAGTTCTTC. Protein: CASSFRGGGAYNEQFF.

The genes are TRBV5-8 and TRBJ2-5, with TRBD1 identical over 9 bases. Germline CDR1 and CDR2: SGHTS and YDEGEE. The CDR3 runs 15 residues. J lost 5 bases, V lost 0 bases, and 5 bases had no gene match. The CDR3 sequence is CASSLGQGGRETQYF. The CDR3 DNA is TGTGCCAGCAGCTTGGGACAGGGGGGAAGGGAGACCCAGTACTTC.

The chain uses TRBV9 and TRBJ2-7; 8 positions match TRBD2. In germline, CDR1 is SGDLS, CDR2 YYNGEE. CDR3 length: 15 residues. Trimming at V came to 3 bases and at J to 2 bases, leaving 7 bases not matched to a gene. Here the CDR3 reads CASSAQAGVAYEQYF. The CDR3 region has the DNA TGTGCCAGCAGCGCCCAAGCGGGAGTTGCCTACGAGCAGTACTTC. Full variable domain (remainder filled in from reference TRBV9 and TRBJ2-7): DSGVTQTPKHLITATGQRVTLRCSPRSGDLSVYWYQQSLDQGLQFLIQYYNGEERAKGNILERFSAQQFPDLHSELNLSSLELGDSALYFCASSAQAGVAYEQYFGPGTRLTVT.

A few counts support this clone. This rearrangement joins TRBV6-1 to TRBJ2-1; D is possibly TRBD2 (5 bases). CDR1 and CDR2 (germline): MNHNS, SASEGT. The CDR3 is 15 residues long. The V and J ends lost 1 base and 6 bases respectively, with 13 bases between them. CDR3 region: CASSEEAGARNEQFF. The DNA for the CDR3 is TGTGCCAGCAGTGAAGAGGCGGGTGCACGCAATGAGCAGTTCTTC.

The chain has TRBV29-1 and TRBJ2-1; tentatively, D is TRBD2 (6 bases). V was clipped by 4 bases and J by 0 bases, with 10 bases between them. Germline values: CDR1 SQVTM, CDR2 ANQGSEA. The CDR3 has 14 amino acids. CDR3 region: CSVGGGSSYNEQFF. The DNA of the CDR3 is TGCAGCGTTGGGGGAGGAAGCTCCTACAATGAGCAGTTCTTC.

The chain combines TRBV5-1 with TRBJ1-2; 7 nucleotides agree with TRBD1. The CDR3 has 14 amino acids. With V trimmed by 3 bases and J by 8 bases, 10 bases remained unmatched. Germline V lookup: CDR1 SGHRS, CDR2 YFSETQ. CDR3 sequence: CASSSRTGGEGYTF. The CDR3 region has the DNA TGCGCCAGCAGCTCCAGGACAGGAGGGGAGGGCTACACCTTC.

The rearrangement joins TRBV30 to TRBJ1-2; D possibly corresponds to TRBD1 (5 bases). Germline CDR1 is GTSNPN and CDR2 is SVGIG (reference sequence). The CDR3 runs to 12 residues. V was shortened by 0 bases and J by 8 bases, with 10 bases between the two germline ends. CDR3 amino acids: CAWSVLDSGYTF. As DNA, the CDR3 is TGTGCCTGGAGTGTACTTGACAGCGGCTACACCTTC.

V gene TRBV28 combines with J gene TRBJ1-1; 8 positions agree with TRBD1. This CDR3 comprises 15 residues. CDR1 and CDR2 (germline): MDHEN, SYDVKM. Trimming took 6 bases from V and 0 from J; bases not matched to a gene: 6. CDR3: CASSWQGALNTEAFF. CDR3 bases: TGTGCCAGCAGCTGGCAGGGGGCGCTGAACACTGAAGCTTTCTTT. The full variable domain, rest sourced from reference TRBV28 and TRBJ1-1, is DVKVTQSSRYLVKRTGEKVFLECVQDMDHENMFWYRQDPGLGLRLIYFSYDVKMKEKGDIPEGYSVSREKKERFSLILESASTNQTSMYLCASSWQGALNTEAFFGQGTRLTVV.

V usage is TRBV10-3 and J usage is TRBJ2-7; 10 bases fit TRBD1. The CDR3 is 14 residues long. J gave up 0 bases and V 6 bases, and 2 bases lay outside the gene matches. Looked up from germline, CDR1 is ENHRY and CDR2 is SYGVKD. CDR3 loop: CAISRQGASYEQYF. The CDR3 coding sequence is TGTGCCATCAGCCGACAGGGGGCCTCCTACGAGCAGTACTTC.